The 25 T cell receptor beta chains presented below share a single source sample, sequenced in a study of blood T cell repertoires in COVID-19. Assay used: immunoSEQ multiplex PCR; TCRdb lists only in-frame clones, some missing. Among about 180,000 clones, 70% to 90% were seen once, and the ten largest hold roughly 9.7%. Sequenced: peripheral blood. The origin of the receptors is a human donor with active or convalescent COVID-19. The donor label of this sample is uncertain.

The chain combines TRBV7-3 with TRBJ2-3; D remains ambiguous. The CDR3 spans 15 residues. With 1 base removed from V and 0 bases from J, the gap between germline ends came to 8 bases. CDR1 and CDR2 from the germline V gene are SGHTA and FQGTGA. CDR3 nucleotide sequence: TGTGCCAGCAGCTTAATCGGTGCTAGCACAGATACGCAGTATTTT. Protein: CASSLIGASTDTQYF.

V gene TRBV27 combines with J gene TRBJ2-5; D is possibly TRBD1 (6 bases). V gave up 5 bases and J gave up 5 bases, with 12 bases separating them. The CDR3 extends over 13 amino acids. CDR1 MNHEY and CDR2 SMNVEV come from the germline V gene (reference sequence). DNA of the CDR3: TGTGCCAGCAGTGAGGACAGCCGGGAGACCCAGTACTTC. Residues: CASSEDSRETQYF.

The chain carries TRBV28 and TRBJ1-2, with no clear D. V lost 2 bases, J lost 1 base, and 8 bases lay in between. The V gene's germline CDR1 is MDHEN and CDR2 SYDVKM. The CDR3 sequence is 14 residues long. The CDR3 DNA reads TGTGCCAGCAGTTTAACGGGAATTAACTATGGCTACACCTTC. Translation: CASSLTGINYGYTF.

This chain links TRBV11-2 with TRBJ1-5, with D maybe TRBD1 (5 bases). Germline loops: CDR1 SGHAT, CDR2 FQNNGV. Trimming cost V 6 bases and J 6 bases, with 18 bases left between them. This CDR3 is 15 amino acids long. This CDR3 reads CASSSGLTRGQPQHF. The CDR3 coding sequence is TGTGCCAGCAGTTCCGGGTTAACAAGGGGTCAGCCCCAGCATTTT.

This chain joins TRBV11-3 and TRBJ2-7, with TRBD2 matching over 7 bases. In germline, CDR1 is SGHNT, CDR2 YENEEA. Trimming cost V 1 base and J 5 bases; bases outside gene matches: 8. CDR3 size: 15 residues. The CDR3 region has the DNA TGTGCCAGCAGCTTAGGCGGCGGGAGTAACGACGAGCAGTACTTC. Residues: CASSLGGGSNDEQYF.

The rearrangement joins TRBV18 to TRBJ2-3, with TRBD2 matching over 8 bases. The CDR3 totals 14 residues. Trimming removed 3 bases from V and 4 bases from J; junction bases left unmatched: 3. CDR1 and CDR2 (germline): KGHSH, LQKENI. The CDR3 DNA sequence: TGTGCCAGCTCACCTAAGGGACTAGCAGATACGCAGTATTTT. This gives the protein CASSPKGLADTQYF. Complete variable domain (other parts from reference TRBV18 and TRBJ2-3): NAGVMQNPRHLVRRRGQEARLRCSPMKGHSHVYWYRQLPEEGLKFMVYLQKENIIDESGMPKERFSAEFPKEGPSILRIQQVVRGDSAAYFCASSPKGLADTQYFGPGTRLTVL.

This chain uses TRBV30 with TRBJ1-2; tentative D call: TRBD1 (5 bases). Trimming pared 0 bases from V and 8 bases from J, leaving 19 bases between. The CDR3 spans 15 residues. Looked up from germline, CDR1 is GTSNPN and CDR2 is SVGIG (reference sequence). In nucleotides, the CDR3 is TGTGCCTGGAGTGTAGAAGGCGGGGGTGCGGAAGGCTACACCTTC. Amino acids: CAWSVEGGGAEGYTF.

V usage is TRBV6-5 and J usage is TRBJ1-6; 8 nucleotides align to TRBD1. Trimming at V came to 2 bases and at J to 4 bases, leaving 4 bases not matched to a gene. Germline V lookup: CDR1 MNHEY, CDR2 SVGAGI. CDR3 length equals 16 residues. DNA of the CDR3: TGTGCCAGCAGTTACCGAAGACAGGGGTATAATTCACCCCTCCACTTT. Protein product: CASSYRRQGYNSPLHF.

The genes are TRBV6-5 and TRBJ2-2; perhaps TRBD1 as D (6 bases). The CDR3 loop spans 15 amino acids. V lost 6 bases to trimming and J lost 7 bases, with 18 bases between them. Germline V CDR1 and CDR2: MNHEY, SVGAGI. CDR3 in amino acids: CASSQQGGRIGELFF. The CDR3 DNA sequence: TGTGCCAGCAGCCAACAAGGGGGTAGGATCGGGGAGCTGTTTTTT.

The rearrangement joins TRBV2 to TRBJ2-7, with 9 bases that match TRBD1. V shed 5 bases, J shed 2 bases, and the junction held 4 bases outside the gene matches. Per germline, CDR1 SNHLY and CDR2 FYNNEI. This CDR3 is 14 amino acids long. The chain's CDR3 is CASSTGTGTYEQYF. The CDR3 nucleotides read TGTGCCAGCAGTACCGGGACAGGGACCTACGAGCAGTACTTC.

DNA for the CDR3: TGTGCCAGCAGTTTTCAGGGGGCAGTAGCTTTCTTT. Translated, it gives CASSFQGAVAFF. This rearrangement joins TRBV27 to TRBJ1-1, with TRBD1 matching over 8 bases. The CDR3 sequence is 12 residues long. Trimming took 3 bases from V and 10 from J; bases not matched to a gene: 4. Germline loops: CDR1 MNHEY, CDR2 SMNVEV (reference sequence).

This clone was found a few times. This chain links TRBV27 with TRBJ2-7, with 9 bases lining up with TRBD2. CDR1 MNHEY and CDR2 SMNVEV come from the germline V gene (reference sequence). There are 18 residues in the CDR3. V trimming: 4 bases; J trimming: 3 bases; junction bases outside the gene matches: 16. The CDR3 DNA is TGTGCCAGCAGTTCCCCGGGGGATGCTAGCGGGAAAAACTACGAGCAGTACTTC. This sequence encodes CASSSPGDASGKNYEQYF.

Only a few counts were recorded for this clone. This rearrangement joins TRBV11-3 to TRBJ2-7, with a possible D match to TRBD1 (5 bases). CDR1 SGHNT and CDR2 YENEEA come from the germline V gene. V was pared by 7 bases and J by 2 bases, with 15 bases between. There are 14 residues in the CDR3. CDR3 coding DNA: TGTGCCAGCATATTGGGGCAGTTTCCCTACGAGCAGTACTTC. Its translation: CASILGQFPYEQYF. Based on the CDR3 plus reference TRBV11-3 and TRBJ2-7, the full variable domain is EAGVVQSPRYKIIEKKQPVAFWCNPISGHNTLYWYLQNLGQGPELLIRYENEEAVDDSQLPKDRFSAERLKGVDSTLKIQPAELGDSAVYLCASILGQFPYEQYFGPGTRLTVT.

CDR3 sequence (DNA): TGTGCCACCAGCCCCGGACAGGGGAGGTCCTACGAGCAGTACTTC. Amino acid sequence: CATSPGQGRSYEQYF. V gene TRBV24-1 combines with J gene TRBJ2-7, with 9 bases fitting TRBD1. Losses at the gene ends were 7 bases for V and 1 base for J; bases not matched to a gene: 7. Germline lookup yields CDR1 KGHDR and CDR2 SFDVKD. The CDR3 runs 15 residues.

The chain recombines TRBV5-4 with TRBJ2-3, with a tentative D call TRBD1 (6 bases). Looked up from germline, CDR1 is SGHNT and CDR2 is YYREEE (reference sequence). V was clipped by 2 bases and J by 2 bases, with 15 bases between them. The CDR3 spans 16 residues. The CDR3 nucleotides read TGTGCCAGCAGCTTACTACAGGGAAAAGCCACAGATACGCAGTATTTT. Amino acids: CASSLLQGKATDTQYF. Complete variable domain (other parts from reference TRBV5-4 and TRBJ2-3): ETGVTQSPTHLIKTRGQQVTLRCSSQSGHNTVSWYQQALGQGPQFIFQYYREEENGRGNFPPRFSGLQFPNYSSELNVNALELDDSALYLCASSLLQGKATDTQYFGPGTRLTVL.

The rearrangement links TRBV3-1 (or the pseudogene TRBV3-2) to TRBJ1-4; 8 nucleotides line up with TRBD1. Germline CDR1 LGHDT, CDR2 YNNKEL (reference sequence). With V trimmed by 0 bases and J by 4 bases, 7 bases remained unmatched. The CDR3 is 17 amino acids. DNA for the CDR3: TGTGCCAGCAGCCAAGATAGAACACAGGGGGATAATGAAAAACTGTTTTTT. Translating gives CASSQDRTQGDNEKLFF.

The chain employs TRBV24-1 and TRBJ2-1, with 10 nucleotides matching TRBD1. The V segment lost 4 bases and the J segment 9 bases; nucleotides outside the gene matches: 5. Germline V lookup: CDR1 KGHDR, CDR2 SFDVKD. This CDR3 spans 14 amino acids. The DNA of the CDR3 is TGTGCCACCAGTGAACCGGACAGGGGGGGTGAGCAGTTCTTC. Translation: CATSEPDRGGEQFF.

The chain joins TRBV7-2 to TRBJ1-5; 7 positions match TRBD1. CDR3 length equals 15 residues. Germline trimming cut 5 bases from V and 3 bases from J; bases unmatched to any gene: 7. From germline, CDR1 is SGHTA and CDR2 FQGNSA. CDR3 loop: CASSPPGTVNQPQHF. Written as DNA, the CDR3 is TGTGCCAGCAGCCCGCCAGGGACAGTCAATCAGCCCCAGCATTTT.

The V gene is TRBV11-3, the J gene TRBJ2-3; no definite D call. The germline V gene has CDR1 SGHNT and CDR2 YENEEA. V was shortened by 0 bases and J by 6 bases, with 4 bases between the two germline ends. The CDR3 sequence is 12 residues long. The CDR3 coding sequence is TGTGCCAGCAGCTTAGACATTGATACGCAGTATTTT. Protein product: CASSLDIDTQYF.

The V call is TRBV6-5, the J call TRBJ2-3; perhaps TRBD1 as D (6 bases). The ends were cut back, 2 bases at V and 2 bases at J, with 11 bases in the middle. There are 15 residues in the CDR3. The germline V gene encodes CDR1 MNHEY and CDR2 SVGAGI. The CDR3: CASSYRNRATDTQYF. CDR3 DNA sequence: TGTGCCAGCAGTTACAGAAACAGGGCCACAGATACGCAGTATTTT.

This sequence joins TRBV11-2 and TRBJ2-5, with D hard to call. The germline V gene has CDR1 SGHAT and CDR2 FQNNGV. This CDR3 has 16 residues. V was pared by 1 base and J by 3 bases, with 15 bases between. The CDR3 is CASSLAASHTKETQYF. CDR3 sequence (DNA): TGTGCCAGCAGCTTAGCAGCGTCACACACTAAAGAGACCCAGTACTTC.

This chain connects TRBV7-2 to TRBJ2-3, with D perhaps TRBD2 (6 bases). CDR1 SGHTA and CDR2 FQGNSA come from the germline V gene. The CDR3 runs 13 residues. Trimming left V 3 bases short and J 6 bases short, with 10 bases between. CDR3 region: CASSFAEGDTQYF. In DNA, the CDR3 is TGTGCCAGCAGCTTCGCGGAGGGGGATACGCAGTATTTT.

This sequence joins TRBV7-2 and TRBJ2-3; D not certain. In germline, CDR1 is SGHTA, CDR2 FQGNSA. Trimming took off 2 bases at V and 5 bases at J, with 11 bases between the two ends. CDR3 length equals 14 residues. Here the CDR3 reads CASSLISVVDTQYF. In nucleotides, the CDR3 is TGTGCCAGCAGCTTAATCAGCGTGGTAGATACGCAGTATTTT.

V is TRBV11-2 and J is TRBJ2-3; 11 nucleotides line up with TRBD2. The V gene end was trimmed by 2 bases and the J gene end by 3 bases; junction bases not matched to a gene: 7. The CDR3 totals 17 residues. Germline CDR1 is SGHAT and CDR2 is FQNNGV. The CDR3, as DNA: TGTGCCAGCAGCTTAAAGCTAGCGGGAGGTGGGACAGATACGCAGTATTTT. Protein product: CASSLKLAGGGTDTQYF.

This chain uses TRBV18 with TRBJ2-2; 7 bases are a match to TRBD2. V lost 1 base to trimming and J lost 5 bases; unmatched junction nucleotides: 1. CDR1 and CDR2 (germline): KGHSH, LQKENI. The length of the CDR3 is 14 residues. CDR3 coding DNA: TGTGCCAGCTCACCACGGCGGGAGACCGGGGAGCTGTTTTTT. The encoded protein is CASSPRRETGELFF. The complete variable domain, with remaining parts taken from reference TRBV18 and TRBJ2-2, reads NAGVMQNPRHLVRRRGQEARLRCSPMKGHSHVYWYRQLPEEGLKFMVYLQKENIIDESGMPKERFSAEFPKEGPSILRIQQVVRGDSAAYFCASSPRRETGELFFGEGSRLTVL.